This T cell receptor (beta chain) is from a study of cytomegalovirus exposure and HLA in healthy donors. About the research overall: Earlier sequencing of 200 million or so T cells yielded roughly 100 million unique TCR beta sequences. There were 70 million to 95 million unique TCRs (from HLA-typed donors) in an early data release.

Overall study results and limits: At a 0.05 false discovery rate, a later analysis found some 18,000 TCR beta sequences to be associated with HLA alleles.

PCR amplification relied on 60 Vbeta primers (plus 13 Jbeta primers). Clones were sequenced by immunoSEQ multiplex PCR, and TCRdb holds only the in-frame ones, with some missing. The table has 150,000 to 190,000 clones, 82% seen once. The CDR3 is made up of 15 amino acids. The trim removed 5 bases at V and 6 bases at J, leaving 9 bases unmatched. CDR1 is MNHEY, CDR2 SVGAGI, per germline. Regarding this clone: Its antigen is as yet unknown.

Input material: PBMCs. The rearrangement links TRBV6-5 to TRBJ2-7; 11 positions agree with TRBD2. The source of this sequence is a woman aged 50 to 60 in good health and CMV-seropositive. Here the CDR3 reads CASSPLAGGLSEQYF. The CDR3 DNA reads TGTGCCAGCAGTCCGTTAGCGGGGGGGCTCTCCGAGCAGTACTTC.